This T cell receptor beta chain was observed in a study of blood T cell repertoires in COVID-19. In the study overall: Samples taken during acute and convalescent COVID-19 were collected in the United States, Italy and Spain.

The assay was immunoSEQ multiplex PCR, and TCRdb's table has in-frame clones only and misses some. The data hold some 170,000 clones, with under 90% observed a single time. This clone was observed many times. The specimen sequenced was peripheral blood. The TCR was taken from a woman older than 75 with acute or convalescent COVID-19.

The CDR3 sequence: CASSPEWGDGEQYF. In nucleotides, the CDR3 is TGTGCCAGCAGCCCTGAGTGGGGGGATGGCGAGCAGTACTTC. The chain uses TRBV9 and TRBJ2-7; TRBD2 is a possible D gene (6 bases). Looked up from germline, CDR1 is SGDLS and CDR2 is YYNGEE. This CDR3 contains 14 residues. The germline V and J ends were trimmed by 4 bases and 6 bases, with 17 bases remaining between them.